This TCR beta chain was obtained from a study of T-cell reconstitution after alpha-beta-depleted transplantation in children. Study-level points and caveats: Where some patients showed high TCRbeta diversity at day 60, it came from recipient T cells and thymic progenitors that had survived. T-cell counts and diversity were attributed mostly to newly produced T cells one year after transplant. Several hundred expanded graft clones reportedly were the source of alpha-beta T cells about two months after transplant.

This clonotype appeared a few times. Its antigen remains unknown. Unique molecular identifiers were incorporated into the prepared TCRbeta library. In TCRdb, the PCR reads were re-called with MiXCR into one record per CDR3 protein. The sample has about 120,000 distinct CDR3 sequences, 23% seen once. Sequenced here: PBMCs, mostly from graft donor cells, sampled 180 days after TCRalphabeta/CD19-depleted stem cell transplant. This TCR derives from a male patient aged 2 to 10 who had a stem cell transplant for chronic granulomatous disease, so the T cells may come from the graft donor.

The CDR3 nucleotides read TGTGCCAGCAGCATAACCCTGAGGTCCGGGGAGCTGTTTTTT. Encoded protein: CASSITLRSGELFF. The rearrangement links TRBV12-3 or TRBV12-4 to TRBJ2-2; D not resolved. Trimming pared 6 bases from V and 6 bases from J, leaving 14 bases between. The CDR3 totals 14 residues.